These 13 T cell receptor beta chains were all obtained from the same sample, sequenced in a study of cytomegalovirus exposure and HLA in healthy donors. With 60 Vbeta and 13 Jbeta primers, the PCR was carried out. Using immunoSEQ multiplex PCR, the repertoire was profiled, and TCRdb retains in-frame clones only, with some absent. The table lists fewer than 200,000 clones, around 83% of them singletons. Sequencing was performed on PBMCs. The source is a man aged 18 to 30 in good health and CMV-seropositive.

V and J are TRBV7-9 and TRBJ2-2; 12 bases are shared with TRBD2. Germline V lookup: CDR1 SEHNR, CDR2 FQNEAQ (reference sequence). V lost 5 bases to trimming and J lost 8 bases; unmatched junction nucleotides: 12. This CDR3 has 17 amino acids. In DNA, the CDR3 is TGTGCCAGCAGCATGGGGACTAGCGGGTTGAGAAATGGGGAGCTGTTTTTT. Translating gives CASSMGTSGLRNGELFF.

J is TRBJ2-3 and V is TRBV6-1; a possible D gene is TRBD2 (6 bases). CDR1 and CDR2 (germline): MNHNS, SASEGT. There are 14 residues in the CDR3. V was trimmed by 5 bases and J by 3 bases, leaving 12 bases between them. The DNA for the CDR3 is TGTGCCAGCAGTCAGACGGGGGTGACAGATACGCAGTATTTT. Translating it yields CASSQTGVTDTQYF.

The gene calls are TRBV5-1 and TRBJ1-1; D possibly corresponds to TRBD1 (6 bases). V gave up 1 base and J gave up 6 bases, with 10 bases separating them. Germline V gives CDR1 SGHRS, CDR2 YFSETQ. The length of the CDR3 is 13 residues. CDR3 coding DNA: TGCGCCAGCAGCTTGAGTTGGGGGCCTGAAGCTTTCTTT. Its protein is CASSLSWGPEAFF.

The chain uses TRBV5-1 and TRBJ2-1; TRBD2 matches at 13 bases. Germline V gives CDR1 SGHRS, CDR2 YFSETQ. The CDR3 runs to 15 residues. Trimming cost V 3 bases and J 5 bases; bases outside gene matches: 2. This CDR3 is CASSSGLAGDNEQFF. In DNA, the CDR3 is TGCGCCAGCAGCTCTGGACTAGCGGGGGACAATGAGCAGTTCTTC.

This clone was observed a handful of times. The genes are TRBV30 and TRBJ2-7, with D unclear. The CDR3 has 11 amino acids. Germline-derived CDR1 and CDR2 are GTSNPN and SVGIG (reference sequence). Trimming stripped 5 bases from V and 4 bases from J, with 9 bases between. The CDR3 DNA is TGTGCCTGGCAGGTGTCGTACGAGCAGTACTTC. The encoded protein is CAWQVSYEQYF.

CDR3 sequence reads: CASSLGLAWTGELFF. CDR3 coding DNA: TGTGCCAGCAGCTTGGGGCTAGCGTGGACCGGGGAGCTGTTTTTT. V gene TRBV5-6 combines with J gene TRBJ2-2, with TRBD2 as a possible D gene (6 bases). CDR3 length: 15 residues. V was shortened by 0 bases and J by 5 bases, with 11 bases between the two germline ends. The germline gives CDR1 SGHDT, CDR2 YYEEEE. Combining the CDR3 with reference TRBV5-6 and TRBJ2-2 gives the whole variable domain DAGVTQSPTHLIKTRGQQVTLRCSPKSGHDTVSWYQQALGQGPQFIFQYYEEEERQRGNFPDRFSGHQFPNYSSELNVNALLLGDSALYLCASSLGLAWTGELFFGEGSRLTVL.

The gene calls are TRBV4-2 and TRBJ2-7; TRBD2 matches 9 bases. V gave up 5 bases and J gave up 1 base; unmatched junction bases: 12. CDR3 length: 17 residues. CDR1 is LGHNA, CDR2 YNFKEQ, per germline. CDR3 nucleotide sequence: TGTGCCAGCAGCTCCCAAGGGGGAGCGGGGGGATCCTACGAGCAGTACTTC. Protein: CASSSQGGAGGSYEQYF.

The genes are TRBV6-5 and TRBJ1-1; TRBD1 is a possible D gene (6 bases). Per germline, CDR1 MNHEY and CDR2 SVGAGI. CDR3 length: 12 residues. Between the trimmed V and J ends, which lost 8 bases and 3 bases, there was a span of 10 bases. CDR3 residues: CASHREDTEAFF. The DNA for the CDR3 is TGTGCCAGCCACAGGGAAGACACTGAAGCTTTCTTT.

This clone was detected only a few times. The V and J genes are TRBV19 and TRBJ2-6; 7 positions match TRBD1. Germline values: CDR1 LNHDA, CDR2 SQIVND (reference sequence). The CDR3 length is 18 residues. The J segment lost 1 base and the V segment lost 4 bases, leaving 10 bases of the junction unmatched. CDR3 in amino acids: CASSKQGYGVSGANVLTF. For the CDR3, the DNA is TGTGCCAGTAGTAAACAGGGGTATGGGGTTTCTGGGGCCAACGTCCTGACTTTC.

This chain uses TRBV30 with TRBJ2-7; D possibly corresponds to TRBD1 (5 bases). The CDR3 totals 12 residues. The germline gives CDR1 GTSNPN, CDR2 SVGIG (reference sequence). Trimming left V 5 bases short and J 0 bases short, with 8 bases between. The CDR3 coding sequence is TGTGCCTGGGACAGATCCTCCTACGAGCAGTACTTC. Amino acid sequence: CAWDRSSYEQYF.

The chain joins TRBV7-9 to TRBJ1-1, with 12 nucleotides matching TRBD1. The CDR3 contains 16 residues. The junction had 7 bases not matched to a gene; V was cut back by 0 bases and J by 8 bases. Looked up from germline, CDR1 is SEHNR and CDR2 is FQNEAQ (reference sequence). The CDR3 DNA follows: TGTGCCAGCAGCTTAGCGGTGGGACAGGGGGCGGCCGAAGCTTTCTTT. Translating it yields CASSLAVGQGAAEAFF.

Here the CDR3 reads CASSIGTKGNTIYF. DNA of the CDR3: TGTGCCAGCAGCATCGGGACAAAGGGAAACACCATATATTTT. The chain is built from TRBV7-2 and TRBJ1-3; D may be TRBD1 (6 bases). Germline V lookup: CDR1 SGHTA, CDR2 FQGNSA. With 5 bases removed from V and 4 bases from J, the gap between germline ends came to 12 bases. This CDR3 comprises 14 residues.

This clone showed up just once. In DNA form, the CDR3 reads TGCGCCAGCAGCCAAGATGAGGGTTCCAATCAGCCCCAGCATTTT. Translated: CASSQDEGSNQPQHF. This chain links TRBV4-3 with TRBJ1-5; no clear D gene. Trimming removed 0 bases from V and 3 bases from J, with 9 bases in between. The CDR3 extends over 15 amino acids. Per germline, CDR1 LGHNA and CDR2 YSLEER.